These 2 T cell receptor beta chains share one sample of origin, sequenced in a study of blood T cell repertoires in COVID-19 (TCRdb year 2020). Library generation was performed with the immunoSEQ multiplex PCR assay. Imported from immuneACCESS, the table was reduced by TCRdb to in-frame sequences with V and J called. These copies leave out some clones; in studies compared against another copy, an unresolved V gene accounts for under half, and the cause of the remainder is not known. The sample contains some 190,000 clones, approximately 85% of them found a single time. The top ten clonotypes cover roughly 11% of the sample. Material: peripheral blood. These receptors were obtained from a human donor with active or convalescent COVID-19. The donor label of this sample is uncertain.

CDR3 loop: CASSIQGPDTGELFF. In DNA form, the CDR3 reads TGTGCCAGCAGCATACAGGGGCCTGACACCGGGGAGCTGTTTTTT. The V call is TRBV7-2, the J call TRBJ2-2; 7 bases agree with TRBD1. CDR1 is SGHTA and CDR2 is FQGNSA in the germline V gene. J lost 3 bases, V lost 5 bases, and 6 bases had no gene match. This CDR3 has 15 amino acids.

This clone was detected only a few times. The V gene is TRBV6-5, the J gene TRBJ1-2; D is perhaps TRBD1 (6 bases). The CDR3 loop spans 16 amino acids. V was clipped by 2 bases and J by 6 bases, with 19 bases between them. Germline V gene lookup returns CDR1 MNHEY and CDR2 SVGAGI. The CDR3 sequence is CASSYTRQAGSNGYTF. The CDR3 nucleotides read TGTGCCAGCAGTTACACCCGACAGGCGGGCTCCAATGGCTACACCTTC.